Listed below are T cell receptor beta chains from one sample, sequenced in a study of blood T cell repertoires in COVID-19. Measured with immunoSEQ multiplex PCR; TCRdb has only the in-frame clones, and not every one. The data show around 250,000 clones, 86% seen once. Sequencing input: peripheral blood. The receptors were sampled from a man aged 25-45 years who had recovered from COVID-19. Both conserved end residues are part of each CDR3. The order of the fields is CDR3 DNA, CDR3 protein, V gene, D gene, J gene, clone size. The D gene is left open where the match is weak. Size is stated for part of the rows, as once, few or many counts, or as a class when the clone is expanded.

TGCAGTACGGGGGGAACAGATACGCAGTATTTT | CSTGGTDTQYF | TRBV29-1 | TRBD2 | TRBJ2-3 | NA
TGTGCCAGCAGCCTTTGGGAGGAGGGTAATTCACCCCTCCACTTT | CASSLWEEGNSPLHF | TRBV3-1/TRBV3-2 | NA | TRBJ1-6 | NA
TGTGCCACCAGCAGAGATTCAGGAGGAGAAAAACTGTTTTTT | CATSRDSGGEKLFF | TRBV15 | NA | TRBJ1-4 | NA
TGTGCCAGCAGTGAAGTGAGGGGACTAGCGGGGGAGGTTAATGAGCAGTTCTTC | CASSEVRGLAGEVNEQFF | TRBV6-1 | TRBD2 | TRBJ2-1 | NA
TGTGCCAGCAGTTTTACGAGGGTGGAAGCTTTCTTT | CASSFTRVEAFF | TRBV12-3/TRBV12-4 | NA | TRBJ1-1 | NA
TGTGCCAGCAGTTACTCGACAGGAGTCTATGGCTACACCTTC | CASSYSTGVYGYTF | TRBV6-5 | NA | TRBJ1-2 | NA
TGTGCCAGCAGCCCCCCGGGGATCTCCTACGAGCAGTACTTC | CASSPPGISYEQYF | TRBV11-2 | NA | TRBJ2-7 | NA
TGTGCCAGCAGTTTCGGACAGTTTTCTGGAAACACCATATATTTT | CASSFGQFSGNTIYF | TRBV7-2 | NA | TRBJ1-3 | NA
TGCGCCAGCAGCTTGGGTCTATCCGGCTATGGCTACACCTTC | CASSLGLSGYGYTF | TRBV5-1 | NA | TRBJ1-2 | NA
TGTGCCAGCAGCTCCTCGGGGGGCTCCTACGAGCAGTACTTC | CASSSSGGSYEQYF | TRBV5-4 | TRBD2 | TRBJ2-7 | NA
TGCAGTGCTAGTCTCGGTTACTCTGGAAACACCATATATTTT | CSASLGYSGNTIYF | TRBV20-1 | NA | TRBJ1-3 | NA
TGTGCCAGCAGCTTGTCACTAGCGGGGGGCAGGGAGCAGTTCTTC | CASSLSLAGGREQFF | TRBV5-4 | TRBD2 | TRBJ2-1 | NA
TGTGCCAGCAGCTTGGGACAGTCTAACTATGGCTACACCTTC | CASSLGQSNYGYTF | TRBV5-4 | NA | TRBJ1-2 | NA
TGTGCCAGCAGTCCCCGGGGAGGGCCGGGCGGCTACACCTTC | CASSPRGGPGGYTF | TRBV6-5 | NA | TRBJ1-2 | NA
TGTGCCAGCTCACCACAGGGGGCGGAAAATGAGCAGTTCTTC | CASSPQGAENEQFF | TRBV18 | TRBD1 | TRBJ2-1 | NA
TGTGCCATCAGTGAGCCGACAAGTAATTCACCCCTCCACTTT | CAISEPTSNSPLHF | TRBV10-3 | NA | TRBJ1-6 | NA
TGCGCCAGCAGCCAACTACTAGCGGGGGGGACGCAGTTCTTC | CASSQLLAGGTQFF | TRBV4-3 | TRBD2 | TRBJ2-1 | few